Listed below are T cell receptor beta chains from one sample, sequenced in a study of blood T cell repertoires in COVID-19. Measured with immunoSEQ multiplex PCR; TCRdb has only the in-frame clones, and not every one. The table shows 35,000 to 45,000 clones, with less than 85% occurring only once. Sample: peripheral blood. The receptors were gathered from a man between 65 and 85 years old with acute or convalescent COVID-19. The CDR3 runs from the conserved cysteine through the conserved F or W. The order of the fields is CDR3 length, V gene, J gene, CDR3 protein.

16	TRBV11-1	TRBJ2-1	CASSKDSGSSYNEQFF
15	TRBV3-1/TRBV3-2	TRBJ1-1	CASSPRPVRGVEAFF
14	TRBV5-1	TRBJ1-2	CASSGRDSGYGYTF
15	TRBV9	TRBJ2-7	CASSVGDSSSYEQYF
13	TRBV5-1	TRBJ2-5	CASSPGTLETQYF
15	TRBV6-1	TRBJ1-2	CASSEGAGGGYGYTF
13	TRBV6-5	TRBJ2-7	CASSLDRVHEQYF
11	TRBV29-1	TRBJ2-5	CSVRDQETQYF
12	TRBV28	TRBJ2-2	CATWDSTGELFF
13	TRBV18	TRBJ1-5	CASSPREDQPQHF
13	TRBV28	TRBJ1-5	CAIVQGWDQPQHF
13	TRBV28	TRBJ1-2	CASSPYWVEGYTF
17	TRBV9	TRBJ2-1	CASSPRTSGWSYNEQFF
17	TRBV18	TRBJ2-3	CASSPLQRAGALDTQYF
16	TRBV28	TRBJ1-2	CASSNSLGGPLYGYTF
14	TRBV27	TRBJ1-5	CASSTGWSNQPQHF
14	TRBV5-1	TRBJ2-7	CASSSLGSSYEQYF
13	TRBV24-1	TRBJ2-7	CATSDGGRREQYF
19	TRBV4-1	TRBJ1-5	CASSQGTGTGVFSNQPQHF
15	TRBV5-4	TRBJ2-7	CASSLALGSGYEQYF
15	TRBV18	TRBJ1-1	CASSPLGGRDTEAFF
15	TRBV18	TRBJ1-5	CASSPMGTGHQPQHF
15	TRBV3-1/TRBV3-2	TRBJ2-2	CASSQEGGYSGELFF
15	TRBV19	TRBJ1-3	CASSIGADSGNTIYF
14	TRBV2	TRBJ1-1	CASSAYTGDTEAFF
14	TRBV19	TRBJ1-4	CASSPRLANEKLFF
14	TRBV7-9	TRBJ2-7	CASTPPSSYYEQYF
14	TRBV7-2	TRBJ1-1	CASSLVSKNTEAFF
17	TRBV6-6	TRBJ1-2	CASSPTWTGSGAYGYTF
13	TRBV12-3/TRBV12-4	TRBJ1-2	CASSPTTGGGYTF
15	TRBV5-1	TRBJ2-7	CASTPRAGGPYEQYF
12	TRBV19	TRBJ1-1	CASISPDRQAFF
14	TRBV25-1	TRBJ2-3	CASSTSASTDTQYF
16	TRBV18	TRBJ2-1	CASSPIEAGGYNEQFF
17	TRBV7-8	TRBJ2-1	CASSLGGGGSSYNEQFF
14	TRBV5-1	TRBJ2-7	CASSSGAESYEQYF
17	TRBV4-3	TRBJ2-3	CASSRRLAGPTTDTQYF
13	TRBV2	TRBJ2-7	CASSPDRAYEQYF
15	TRBV28	TRBJ1-6	CASSQTSSYNSPLHF
18	TRBV10-3	TRBJ1-6	CAISETGARSSYNSPLHF
12	TRBV7-9	TRBJ1-1	CASSFGQTEAFF
15	TRBV5-4	TRBJ2-3	CASSLERRGTDTQYF
12	TRBV28	TRBJ1-6	CASTLRGSPLHF
17	TRBV7-9	TRBJ1-4	CASSSQGGTGFNEKLFF
13	TRBV19	TRBJ2-2	CASAGPNTGELFF
15	TRBV6-5	TRBJ2-7	CASSYSTGGSYEQYF
14	TRBV11-2	TRBJ2-5	CASSQISGMETQYF
15	TRBV5-4	TRBJ2-7	CASSFAASGSYEQYF
14	TRBV25-1	TRBJ2-7	CASSLTGGSGEQYF
16	TRBV7-6	TRBJ1-1	CASSLEQGGLNTEAFF
13	TRBV18	TRBJ1-5	CASSGDRGEPQHF
12	TRBV28	TRBJ1-1	CASSLDSTEAFF
16	TRBV10-2	TRBJ1-1	CASSEGGLFSWTEAFF
13	TRBV7-3	TRBJ1-1	CASSPTGVTEAFF
15	TRBV7-6	TRBJ1-1	CASSPLGGGKTEAFF
14	TRBV5-6	TRBJ1-1	CASSLGRWNTEAFF
15	TRBV7-7	TRBJ2-3	CASSSLGAGPDTQYF
14	TRBV3-1/TRBV3-2	TRBJ1-3	CASSPTGIGNTIYF